The text below deals with one T cell receptor beta chain. Per the original data handling: By means of reference gene primer amplification, nucleated cell counts were estimated. TCRdb's copy holds only in-frame clones and misses some; the assay was immunoSEQ multiplex PCR. V and J calls and clone size come straight from that table; D and trimming were deduced from the DNA. Seen here are approximately 270,000 clones, roughly 89% observed once, and the top ten hold around 2.1%. The sample originates from a study of blood T cell repertoires in COVID-19. Overall study context: The samples span acute and convalescent COVID-19 from the United States, Italy and Spain. T cells, B-cell-depleted T cells, or PBMCs provided the cDNA or gDNA that served as material.

The CDR3 sequence is 14 residues long. This clonotype originated in a man aged 50 or older with acute or convalescent COVID-19. The specimen was peripheral blood. The chain joins TRBV21-1 to TRBJ2-7; the table gives TRBD2 as D, unverified against the DNA. TRBV21-1 is a pseudogene locus. The DNA for the CDR3 is TGTGCCAGCAGCTTTCCCGCCGAGAACTACGAGCAGTACTTC. Translating gives CASSFPAENYEQYF.